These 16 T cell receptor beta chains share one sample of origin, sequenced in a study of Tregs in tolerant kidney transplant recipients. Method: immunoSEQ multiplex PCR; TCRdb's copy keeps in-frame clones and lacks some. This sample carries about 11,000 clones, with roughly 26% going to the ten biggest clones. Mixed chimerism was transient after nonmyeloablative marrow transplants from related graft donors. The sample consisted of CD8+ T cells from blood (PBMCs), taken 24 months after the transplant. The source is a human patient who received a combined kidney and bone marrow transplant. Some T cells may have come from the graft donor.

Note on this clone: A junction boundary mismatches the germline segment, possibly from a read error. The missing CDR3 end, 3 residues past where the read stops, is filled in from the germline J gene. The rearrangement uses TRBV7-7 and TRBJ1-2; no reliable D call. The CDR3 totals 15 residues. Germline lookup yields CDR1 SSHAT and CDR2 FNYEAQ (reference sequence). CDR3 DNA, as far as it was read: TGTGCTAGCAGCCCGTTGACTGAGCTCAACTATGGC. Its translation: CASSPLTELNYG. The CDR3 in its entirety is CASSPLTELNYGYTF.

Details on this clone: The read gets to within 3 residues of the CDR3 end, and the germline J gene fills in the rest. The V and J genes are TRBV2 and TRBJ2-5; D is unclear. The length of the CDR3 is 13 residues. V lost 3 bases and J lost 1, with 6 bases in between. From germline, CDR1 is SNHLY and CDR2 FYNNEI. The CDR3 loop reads CASSDFIQETQYF. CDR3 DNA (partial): TGTGCCAGCAGTGACTTTATCCAAGAGACC.

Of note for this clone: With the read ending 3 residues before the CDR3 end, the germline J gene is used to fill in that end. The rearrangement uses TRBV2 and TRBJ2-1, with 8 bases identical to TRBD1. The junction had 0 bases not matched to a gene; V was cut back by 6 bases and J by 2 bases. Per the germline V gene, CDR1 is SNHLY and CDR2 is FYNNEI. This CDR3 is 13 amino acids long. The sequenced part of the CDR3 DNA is TGTGCCAGCAGACAGGGGGCCTACAATGAG. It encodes CASRQGAYNE. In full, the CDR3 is CASRQGAYNEQFF.

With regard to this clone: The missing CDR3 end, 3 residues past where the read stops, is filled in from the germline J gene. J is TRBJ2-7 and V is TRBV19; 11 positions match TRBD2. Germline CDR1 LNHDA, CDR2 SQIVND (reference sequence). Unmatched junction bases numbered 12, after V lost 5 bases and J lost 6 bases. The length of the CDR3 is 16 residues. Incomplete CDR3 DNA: TGTGCCAGTAGTTACGGGGGGGGACTAGCGGCCCCCGAG. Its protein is CASSYGGGLAAPE. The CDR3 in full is CASSYGGGLAAPEQYF. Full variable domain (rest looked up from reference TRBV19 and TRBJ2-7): DGGITQSPKYLFRKEGQNVTLSCEQNLNHDAMYWYRQDPGQGLRLIYYSQIVNDFQKGDIAEGYSVSREKKESFPLTVTSAQKNPTAFYLCASSYGGGLAAPEQYFGPGTRLTVT.

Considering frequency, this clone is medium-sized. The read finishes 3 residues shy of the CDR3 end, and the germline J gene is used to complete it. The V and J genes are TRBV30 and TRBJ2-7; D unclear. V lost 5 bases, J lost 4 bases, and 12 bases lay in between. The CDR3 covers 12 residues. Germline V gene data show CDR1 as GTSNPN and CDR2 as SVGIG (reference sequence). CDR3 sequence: CAWSLAIYEQYF. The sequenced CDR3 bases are TGTGCCTGGTCTCTGGCCATTTACGAG.

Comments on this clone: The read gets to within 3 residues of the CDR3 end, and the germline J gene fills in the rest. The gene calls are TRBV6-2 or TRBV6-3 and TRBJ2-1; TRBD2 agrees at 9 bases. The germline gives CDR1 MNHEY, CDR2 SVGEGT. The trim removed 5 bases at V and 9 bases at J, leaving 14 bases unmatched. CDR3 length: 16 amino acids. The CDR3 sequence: CASSQPGLAGFFEQFF. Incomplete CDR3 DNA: TGTGCCAGCAGTCAACCGGGACTAGCTGGTTTCTTTGAG.

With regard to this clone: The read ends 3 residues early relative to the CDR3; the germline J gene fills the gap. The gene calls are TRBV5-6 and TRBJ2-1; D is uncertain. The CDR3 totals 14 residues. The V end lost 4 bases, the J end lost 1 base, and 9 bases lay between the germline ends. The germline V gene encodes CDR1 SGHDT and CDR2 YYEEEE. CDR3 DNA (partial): TGTGCCAGCAGCCCTTGGCTTTCCTACAATGAG. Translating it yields CASSPWLSYNE. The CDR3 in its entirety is CASSPWLSYNEQFF.

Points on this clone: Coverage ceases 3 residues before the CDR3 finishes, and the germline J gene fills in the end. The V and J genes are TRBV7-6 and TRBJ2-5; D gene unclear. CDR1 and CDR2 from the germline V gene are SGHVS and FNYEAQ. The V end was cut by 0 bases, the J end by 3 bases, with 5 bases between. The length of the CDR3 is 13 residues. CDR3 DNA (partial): TGTGCCAGCAGCTTAGCTTCGGAAGAGACC. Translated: CASSLASEET. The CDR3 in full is CASSLASEETQYF.

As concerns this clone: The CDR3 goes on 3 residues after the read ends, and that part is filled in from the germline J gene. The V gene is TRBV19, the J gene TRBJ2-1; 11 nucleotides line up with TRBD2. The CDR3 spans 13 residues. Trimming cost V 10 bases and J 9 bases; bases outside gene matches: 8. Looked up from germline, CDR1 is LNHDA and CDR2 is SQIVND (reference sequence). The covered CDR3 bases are TGTGCCACTTCCCCTCTAGCGGGAGGTGAG. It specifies CATSPLAGGE. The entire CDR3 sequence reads CATSPLAGGEQFF.

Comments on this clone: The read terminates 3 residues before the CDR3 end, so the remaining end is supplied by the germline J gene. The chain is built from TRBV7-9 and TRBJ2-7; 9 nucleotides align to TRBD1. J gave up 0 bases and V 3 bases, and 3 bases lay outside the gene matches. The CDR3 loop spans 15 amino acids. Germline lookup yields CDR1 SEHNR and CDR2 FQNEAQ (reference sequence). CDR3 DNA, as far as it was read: TGTGCCAGCAGCTTTCCGGGACAGGGCTCCTACGAG. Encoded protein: CASSFPGQGSYE. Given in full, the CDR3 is CASSFPGQGSYEQYF.

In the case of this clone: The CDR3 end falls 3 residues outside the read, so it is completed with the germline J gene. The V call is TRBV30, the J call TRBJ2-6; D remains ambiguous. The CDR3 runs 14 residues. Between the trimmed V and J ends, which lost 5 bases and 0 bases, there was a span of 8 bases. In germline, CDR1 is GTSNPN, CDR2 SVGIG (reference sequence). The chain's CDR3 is CAWQESSGANVLTF. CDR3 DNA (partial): TGTGCCTGGCAGGAAAGCTCTGGGGCCAACGTC.

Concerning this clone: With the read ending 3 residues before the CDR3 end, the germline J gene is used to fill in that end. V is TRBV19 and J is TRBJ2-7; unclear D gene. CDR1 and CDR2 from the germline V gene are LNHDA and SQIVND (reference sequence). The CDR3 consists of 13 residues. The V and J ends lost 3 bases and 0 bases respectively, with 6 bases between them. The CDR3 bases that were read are TGTGCCAGTAGTATTGTCAGCTCCTACGAG. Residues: CASSIVSSYE. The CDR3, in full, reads CASSIVSSYEQYF.

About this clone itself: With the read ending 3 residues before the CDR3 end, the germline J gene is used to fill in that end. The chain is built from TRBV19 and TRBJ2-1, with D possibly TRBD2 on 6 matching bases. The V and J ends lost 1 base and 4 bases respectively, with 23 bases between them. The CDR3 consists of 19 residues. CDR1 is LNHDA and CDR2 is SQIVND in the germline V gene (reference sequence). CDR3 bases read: TGTGCCAGTAGTATAGGTTTCTCGGCGGCGGGGTATGAGTACAATGAG. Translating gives CASSIGFSAAGYEYNE. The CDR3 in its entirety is CASSIGFSAAGYEYNEQFF.

CDR3 bases read: TGTGCCAGCAGTGACGGACGACTAGGTAACAATGAG. Translated: CASSDGRLGNNE. The full-length CDR3 reads as CASSDGRLGNNEQFF. This chain joins TRBV6-4 and TRBJ2-1, with D possibly matching TRBD2 (6 bases). Sequencing ends 3 residues short of the CDR3 end; the germline J gene provides the rest. CDR1 is MRHNA, CDR2 SNTAGT, per germline. Trimming shortened V by 2 bases and J by 5 bases, and 13 bases separated the two germline ends. This CDR3 has 15 amino acids.

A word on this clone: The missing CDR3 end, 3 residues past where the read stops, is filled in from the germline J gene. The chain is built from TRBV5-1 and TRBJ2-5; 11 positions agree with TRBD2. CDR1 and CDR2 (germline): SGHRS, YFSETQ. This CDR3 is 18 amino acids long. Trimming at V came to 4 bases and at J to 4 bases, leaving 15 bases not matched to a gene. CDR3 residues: CASSQADRLAGKGETQYF. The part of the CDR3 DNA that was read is TGCGCCAGCAGCCAGGCGGACCGACTAGCGGGAAAGGGAGAGACC.

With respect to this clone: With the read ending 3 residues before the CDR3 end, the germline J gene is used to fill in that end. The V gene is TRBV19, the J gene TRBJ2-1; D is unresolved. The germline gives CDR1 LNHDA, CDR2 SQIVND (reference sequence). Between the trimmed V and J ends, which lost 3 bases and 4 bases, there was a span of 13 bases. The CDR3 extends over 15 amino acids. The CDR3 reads CASSILYNVYNEQFF. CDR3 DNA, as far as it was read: TGTGCCAGTAGTATTCTGTATAATGTATACAATGAG.